This TCR beta chain was recovered during a study of metastatic and nonmetastatic thyroid tumors. The CDR3 spans 14 residues. Germline V lookup: CDR1 SNHLY, CDR2 FYNNEI. The V end was cut by 6 bases, the J end by 5 bases, with 16 bases between. Study-wide results and caveats: Across blood and tumor, TCR beta diversity in malignant thyroid tumors was reportedly significantly higher than in benign nodules.

Ahead of thyroid surgery, no patient had received treatment of any kind. TCRdb re-analyzed the PCR reads through MiXCR. The table lists roughly 38,000 clones, roughly 19% of them singletons. This clone came up many times. The antigen is not known. The sequence came from a female donor with papillary thyroid cancer or a benign thyroid nodule (not recorded which). Some clones in this sample may be carry-over from other donors' samples. V and J are TRBV2 and TRBJ2-5; maybe TRBD2 (5 bases). Sequencing was carried out using blood. In DNA, the CDR3 is TGTGCCAGCAGGGACTTACGGTCTAGGGAGACCCAGTACTTC. As protein: CASRDLRSRETQYF.